This is a list of T cell receptor beta chains from one sample in a study of vaccination effects on CD4 cells after COVID-19. These receptors' antigens are unknown. Sequenced by immunoSEQ multiplex PCR; TCRdb stores in-frame clones only, minus some. The sample has approximately 28,000 clones, approximately 79% seen once; the top ten hold about 5.7%. The input for sequencing was CD4+ T cells from PBMCs cultured with SARS-CoV-2 spike peptides, taken after COVID-19 vaccination. The receptors shown here come from a human donor who received a COVID-19 vaccine. Some clones in this sample may be carry-over from other donors' samples. Each CDR3 is given without its conserved first and last residue.

V gene,CDR3 protein
TRBV28,ASSSIPTGAIRSGELF
TRBV18,ASSQPGGGDYGYT
TRBV6-5,ASSTGQGAYGYT
TRBV5-1,ASSLGSGDPGELF
TRBV7-3,ASSLNFNYNEQF
TRBV5-1,ASSLALADGNTIY
TRBV3-1/TRBV3-2,ASSQGPGATNEKLF
TRBV5-1,ASSSEGSYGYT
TRBV6-2/TRBV6-3,ASSYSQTSGTSTDTQY
TRBV7-8,ASSARQGPDTGELF
TRBV24-1,ATPERDRGSNQPQH
TRBV7-2,ASSLANQGAHGYT
TRBV18,ASSENIGSYNSPLH
TRBV7-2,ASSPTGGGYGYT
TRBV5-1,ASSLPESTDTQY
TRBV5-1,ASSLYGGTNEKLF
TRBV19,ASSIGSKNTGELF
TRBV6-2/TRBV6-3,ASSYSIQDRAKGPQH
TRBV4-3,ASSPGASYNSPLH
TRBV12-3/TRBV12-4,ASSLTRYGYT
TRBV19,ASSIGQQETQY
TRBV6-2/TRBV6-3,ASSRDKRNTEAF
TRBV14,ASSQPGTGGTDTQY
TRBV2,ASQGVSYNSPLH
TRBV5-1,ASSLEGGQETQY
TRBV3-1/TRBV3-2,ASSQAVGELF
TRBV3-1/TRBV3-2,ASSQDGGAGATIY
TRBV28,ASSLIRGGTEAF
TRBV6-1,ASSDTSPGQGDYGYT
TRBV6-5,ASSPRQIPNYGYT
TRBV20-1,SAPPNTEAF
TRBV3-1/TRBV3-2,ASCLQGATINSPLH
TRBV7-9,ASSLEIPGNGYT
TRBV18,ASSLHRGRETQY
TRBV28,ASTPGQGWNEQF
TRBV4-2,ASSPRSMGLRGDTQY
TRBV10-2,ASRDRFRSPLH
TRBV5-4,ASSFYPRTATYGYT
TRBV5-1,ASRTTGDNSPLH
TRBV9,ASSTWTDLNTEAF
TRBV5-1,ASSTRTGLNIQY
TRBV5-1,ASSLDVGVNTEAF
TRBV20-1,SAQAQY
TRBV7-3,ASSLSSNSPLH
TRBV5-1,ASSFDRGLGTEAF
TRBV14,ASSQSKDGRGELF
TRBV19,ATSLRPGGQGNSPLH